Here is one T cell receptor (beta chain) with its context. Its specificity is unknown. The junction and the germline gene differ at one end; a read error may be behind it. From RNA, the CDR3 regions of TCR beta chains were amplified and sequenced. First-round RT-PCR relied on HTBI primers, and a second-round multiplex PCR came next. TCRdb processed the multiplex PCR reads anew with MiXCR; each CDR3 protein has one entry. This table holds 200,000 to 250,000 distinct CDR3 sequences, under 30% found once. This specimen belongs to a study of Graves' ophthalmopathy and Graves' hyperthyroidism. The CDR3 runs 13 residues. Diagnostic conclusions were grounded in clinical symptoms, serum thyroxine, TRAb, thyroid ultrasound and orbital computed tomography. The study's findings and limits: Blood also contained most of the expanded thyroid clonotypes above 0.001 frequency.

The J gene is TRBJ2-7, the V gene TRBV12-3 or TRBV12-4; D gene uncertain. Sequenced: peripheral blood. This sequence was found in a man aged 45-65 years with Graves' ophthalmopathy. In DNA, the CDR3 is TGTGCCAGCAGTTTTTTAGAGTTGTACGAGCAGCACTTC. Translating gives CASSFLELYEQHF.